The rows below give T cell receptor beta chains drawn from one sample of a study of CD8 T cells in Susac syndrome. TCRdb passed the immunoSEQ multiplex PCR reads through MiXCR, listing each CDR3 protein once. Of roughly 140,000 distinct CDR3 sequences in the sample, over 85% are singletons; the top ten hold approximately 0.27%. The source material was CD8+ T cells from PBMCs. All receptors derive from a human donor in good health. Each CDR3 is given with its conserved first and last residue. The D gene is left open where the match is weak. Only part of the rows carry a size: once, few, many, or a class if the clone is expanded.

TRBV29-1	few	TRBD2	TRBJ2-7	TGCAGCGTTGACAGCGGGAGGGGAGAGCAGTACTTC	CSVDSGRGEQYF
TRBV4-2	.	.	TRBJ1-1	TGTGCCAGCAGCCAAGATTGGGAGGTCTTTAACACTGAAGCTTTCTTT	CASSQDWEVFNTEAFF
TRBV29-1	once	.	TRBJ2-3	TGCAGCGTTGACGTAGATACGCAGTATTTT	CSVDVDTQYF
TRBV12-3/TRBV12-4	few	.	TRBJ2-2	TGTGCCAGCAGTTTGTCTGGTGGCACCGGGGAGCTGTTTTTT	CASSLSGGTGELFF
TRBV11-2	.	.	TRBJ1-1	TGTGCCAGCAGCTTAGGTTTGGCGTACACTGAAGCTTTCTTT	CASSLGLAYTEAFF
TRBV15	.	TRBD2	TRBJ2-3	TGTGCCACCAGCAGAGATGGTAGTAGCGGGAGAACAGATACGCAGTATTTT	CATSRDGSSGRTDTQYF
TRBV12-3/TRBV12-4	.	TRBD2	TRBJ2-5	TGTGCCAGCAGTCCCCGACTAGCGGCATTACAAGAGACCCAGTACTTC	CASSPRLAALQETQYF
TRBV12-3/TRBV12-4	.	.	TRBJ1-1	TGTGCCAGCAGTTATCCACCGAACACTGAAGCTTTCTTT	CASSYPPNTEAFF
TRBV7-9	.	.	TRBJ1-2	TGTGCCAGCAGCTTAGCGCCGTTATATGGCTACACCTTC	CASSLAPLYGYTF
TRBV11-2	.	TRBD2	TRBJ2-7	TGTGCCAGCAGCTTATCAGCGGGACCCTCCTCCTACGAGCAGTACTTC	CASSLSAGPSSYEQYF
TRBV13	once	.	TRBJ2-6	TGTGCCAGCAGCTTACTATCGGTGGGGGCCAACGTCCTGACTTTC	CASSLLSVGANVLTF
TRBV27	.	TRBD2	TRBJ2-1	TGTGCCAGCAGTTTGAAGGCGGGAGTGTACAATGAGCAGTTCTTC	CASSLKAGVYNEQFF
TRBV9	.	TRBD2	TRBJ2-1	TGTGCCAGCAGCGGGGGACTAGCGGGAATGAAAGAGTTCTTC	CASSGGLAGMKEFF
TRBV30	once	.	TRBJ1-1	TGTGCCTGGAGTGGGGCGAACACTGAAGCTTTCTTT	CAWSGANTEAFF